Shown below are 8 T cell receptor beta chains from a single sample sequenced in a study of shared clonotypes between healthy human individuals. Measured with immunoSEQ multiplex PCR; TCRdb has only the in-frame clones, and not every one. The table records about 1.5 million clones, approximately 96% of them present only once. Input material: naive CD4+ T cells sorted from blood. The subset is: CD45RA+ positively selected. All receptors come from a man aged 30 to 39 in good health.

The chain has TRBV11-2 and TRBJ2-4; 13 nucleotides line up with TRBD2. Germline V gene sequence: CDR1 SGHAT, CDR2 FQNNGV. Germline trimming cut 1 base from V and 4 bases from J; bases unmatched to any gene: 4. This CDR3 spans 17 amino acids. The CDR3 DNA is TGTGCCAGCAGCTTAGGGGGACTAGCGGGGACGAAAAACATTCAGTACTTC. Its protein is CASSLGGLAGTKNIQYF. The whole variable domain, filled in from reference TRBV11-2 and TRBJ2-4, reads EAGVAQSPRYKIIEKRQSVAFWCNPISGHATLYWYQQILGQGPKLLIQFQNNGVVDDSQLPKDRFSAERLKGVDSTLKIQPAKLEDSAVYLCASSLGGLAGTKNIQYFGAGTRLSVL.

The CDR3 region has the DNA TGCGCCAGCAGCCCCACTATCTCTGGAAACACCATATATTTT. It encodes CASSPTISGNTIYF. V gene TRBV10-2 combines with J gene TRBJ1-3; D is uncertain. The germline V and J ends were trimmed by 6 bases and 0 bases, with 9 bases remaining between them. The CDR3 contains 14 residues. Germline loops: CDR1 WSHSY, CDR2 SAAADI.

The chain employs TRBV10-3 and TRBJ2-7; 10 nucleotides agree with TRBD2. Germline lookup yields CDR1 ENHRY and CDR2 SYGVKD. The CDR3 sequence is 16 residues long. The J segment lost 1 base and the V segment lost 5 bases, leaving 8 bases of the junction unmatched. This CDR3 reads CAISKLAGSLSYEQYF. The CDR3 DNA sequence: TGTGCCATCAGTAAACTAGCGGGAAGTCTATCCTACGAGCAGTACTTC.

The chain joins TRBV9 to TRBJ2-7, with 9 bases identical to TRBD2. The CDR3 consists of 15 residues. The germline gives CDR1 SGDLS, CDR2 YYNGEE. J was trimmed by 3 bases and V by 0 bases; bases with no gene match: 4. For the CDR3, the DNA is TGTGCCAGCAGCGTAGGTGTAGCGGGAGTCTACGAGCAGTACTTC. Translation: CASSVGVAGVYEQYF.

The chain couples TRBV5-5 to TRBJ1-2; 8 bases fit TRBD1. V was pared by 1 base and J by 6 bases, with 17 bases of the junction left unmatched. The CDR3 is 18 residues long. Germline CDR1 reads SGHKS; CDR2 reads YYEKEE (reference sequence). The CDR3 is CASSLIARVSGGSDGYTF. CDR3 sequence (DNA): TGTGCCAGCAGCTTGATAGCGCGAGTGTCAGGGGGCAGTGATGGCTACACCTTC.

CDR3 loop: CASSSHLGADTQYF. The CDR3 DNA sequence: TGCGCCAGCAGCTCACATTTGGGGGCAGATACGCAGTATTTT. The chain combines TRBV5-1 with TRBJ2-3, with D possibly called TRBD1 or TRBD2 (5 bases each). This CDR3 region has 14 residues. Germline CDR1 and CDR2: SGHRS and YFSETQ. The V end was cut by 3 bases, the J end by 4 bases, with 12 bases between.

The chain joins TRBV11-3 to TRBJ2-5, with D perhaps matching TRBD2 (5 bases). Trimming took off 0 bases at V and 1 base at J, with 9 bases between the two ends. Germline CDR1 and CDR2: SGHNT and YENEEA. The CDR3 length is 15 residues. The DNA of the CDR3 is TGTGCCAGCAGCTTAGATAGTACTAGCCAAGAGACCCAGTACTTC. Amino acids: CASSLDSTSQETQYF.

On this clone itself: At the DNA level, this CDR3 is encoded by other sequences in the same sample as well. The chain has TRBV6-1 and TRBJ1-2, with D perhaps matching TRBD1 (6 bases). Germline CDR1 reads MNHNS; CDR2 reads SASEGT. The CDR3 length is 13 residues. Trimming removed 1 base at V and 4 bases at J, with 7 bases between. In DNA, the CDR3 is TGTGCCAGCAGTGAAGGCAGGGGCTATGGCTACACCTTC. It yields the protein CASSEGRGYGYTF.